The present T cell receptor beta chain was sequenced within a study of T-cell memory formation after mild COVID-19. Study details: Largely, TCR clusters stayed within a single donor.

Germline CDR1 SEHNR, CDR2 FQNEAQ (reference sequence). CDR3 length: 17 residues. V dropped 4 bases and J dropped 4; count of bases not matched to a gene: 15. In its sample, this clonotype was seen a few times. TCRdb re-derived calls from the 5' RACE reads in MiXCR, one entry per CDR3 protein. The repertoire includes 170,000 or so distinct CDR3 sequences, about 22% of them detected once, and 23% sits in the top ten. The rearrangement joins TRBV7-9 to TRBJ1-1; TRBD1 agrees at 7 bases. The TCR was taken from an adult woman who had mild COVID-19 (a few samples of this study predate the infection). Cell type and time point are not known. Sequenced input: PBMCs or a T cell subset sorted from them (not recorded which). CDR3 nucleotide sequence: TGTGCCAGCAGCTCTGGACAGGTCTCCCCGAATCCCACTGAAGCTTTCTTT. Amino acid sequence: CASSSGQVSPNPTEAFF.